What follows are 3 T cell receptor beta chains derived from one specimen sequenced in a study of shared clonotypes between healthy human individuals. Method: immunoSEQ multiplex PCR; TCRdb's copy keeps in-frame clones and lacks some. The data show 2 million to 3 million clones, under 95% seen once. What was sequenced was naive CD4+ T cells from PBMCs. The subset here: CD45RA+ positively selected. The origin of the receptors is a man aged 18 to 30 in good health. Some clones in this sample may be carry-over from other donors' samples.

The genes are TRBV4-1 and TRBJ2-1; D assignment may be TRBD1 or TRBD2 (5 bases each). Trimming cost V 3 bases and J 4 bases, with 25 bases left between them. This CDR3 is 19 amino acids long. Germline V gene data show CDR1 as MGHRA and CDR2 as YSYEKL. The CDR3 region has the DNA TGCGCCAGCAGCCACCCCCCACGGGACGCGACGATGTTATACAATGAGCAGTTCTTC. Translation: CASSHPPRDATMLYNEQFF.

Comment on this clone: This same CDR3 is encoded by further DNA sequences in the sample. The DNA of the CDR3 is TGTGCCAGCAGCTTAACCGGGTCTGGAAACACCATATATTTT. Residues: CASSLTGSGNTIYF. V is TRBV11-2 and J is TRBJ1-3; D is unresolved. Trimming cost V 2 bases and J 1 base, with 6 bases left between them. CDR1 and CDR2 (germline): SGHAT, FQNNGV. The CDR3 is 14 amino acids.

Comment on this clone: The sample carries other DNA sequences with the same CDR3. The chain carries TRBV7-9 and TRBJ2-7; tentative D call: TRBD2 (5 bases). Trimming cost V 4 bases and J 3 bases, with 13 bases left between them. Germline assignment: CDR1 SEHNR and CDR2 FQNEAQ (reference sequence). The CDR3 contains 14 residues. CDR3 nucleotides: TGTGCCAGCAGCTCACCGAGAGGGAGCTACGAGCAGTACTTC. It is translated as CASSSPRGSYEQYF.